What follows are 8 T cell receptor beta chains derived from one specimen sequenced in a study of technical replicates of blood from four donors. The data were produced by immunoSEQ multiplex PCR, yet TCRdb's version contains in-frame clones alone and is incomplete. The data hold approximately 75,000 clones, with roughly four fifths observed a single time. The sequenced sample consisted of PBMCs. The receptors shown here come from a human donor in good health. Some clones in this sample may be carry-over from other donors' samples.

The chain has TRBV27 and TRBJ2-2; D possibly corresponds to TRBD1 (6 bases). Germline CDR1 reads MNHEY; CDR2 reads SMNVEV (reference sequence). Trimming shortened V by 4 bases and J by 4 bases, and 7 bases separated the two germline ends. The CDR3 length is 13 residues. CDR3 bases: TGTGCCAGCAGTTACAGGGTCACCGGGGAGCTGTTTTTT. Its protein product is CASSYRVTGELFF.

This chain connects TRBV30 to TRBJ2-5; D call uncertain. V was pared by 2 bases and J by 5 bases, with 12 bases between. Germline lookup yields CDR1 GTSNPN and CDR2 SVGIG (reference sequence). This CDR3 contains 13 residues. CDR3 residues: CAWSRGYLETQYF. DNA for the CDR3: TGTGCCTGGAGTAGAGGTTACTTGGAGACCCAGTACTTC. Drawing the rest from reference TRBV30 and TRBJ2-5, the complete variable domain is SQTIHQWPATLVQPVGSPLSLECTVEGTSNPNLYWYRQAAGRGLQLLFYSVGIGQISSEVPQNLSASRPQDRQFILSSKKLLLSDSGFYLCAWSRGYLETQYFGPGTRLLVL.

In nucleotides, the CDR3 is TGTGCCAGCTCACCAGCCCTAGCGGGGGCGAGGTACTTC. Amino acids: CASSPALAGARYF. The chain carries TRBV18 and TRBJ2-7; 10 bases agree with TRBD2. The CDR3 is made up of 13 amino acids. The V and J ends lost 2 bases and 12 bases, in that order; junction bases with no gene match: 7. The germline V gene encodes CDR1 KGHSH and CDR2 LQKENI.

The V call is TRBV28, the J call TRBJ2-5; weak D call: TRBD2 (6 bases). In germline, CDR1 is MDHEN, CDR2 SYDVKM. The CDR3 runs to 13 residues. The germline V and J ends were trimmed by 7 bases and 5 bases, with 14 bases remaining between them. CDR3 in DNA: TGTGCCAGCACCCTAAGCGGGCAGGAGACCCAGTACTTC. Residues: CASTLSGQETQYF. The complete variable domain, with remaining parts taken from reference TRBV28 and TRBJ2-5, reads DVKVTQSSRYLVKRTGEKVFLECVQDMDHENMFWYRQDPGLGLRLIYFSYDVKMKEKGDIPEGYSVSREKKERFSLILESASTNQTSMYLCASTLSGQETQYFGPGTRLLVL.

The V gene is TRBV2, the J gene TRBJ2-1, with 10 bases matching TRBD2. The V gene's germline CDR1 is SNHLY and CDR2 FYNNEI. With 3 bases clipped from V and 3 bases from J, the junction kept 5 bases outside the gene matches. This CDR3 has 16 amino acids. The CDR3 nucleotides are TGTGCCAGCAGTGACTTAGCGGGGGGCGACTACAATGAGCAGTTCTTC. Translating it yields CASSDLAGGDYNEQFF. Variable domain in full (rest from reference TRBV2 and TRBJ2-1): EPEVTQTPSHQVTQMGQEVILRCVPISNHLYFYWYRQILGQKVEFLVSFYNNEISEKSEIFDDQFSVERPDGSNFTLKIRSTKLEDSAMYFCASSDLAGGDYNEQFFGPGTRLTVL.

The rearrangement joins TRBV9 to TRBJ1-4; D possibly corresponds to TRBD1 (5 bases). V gave up 0 bases and J gave up 0 bases, with 18 bases separating them. Germline CDR1 reads SGDLS; CDR2 reads YYNGEE. CDR3 length: 19 residues. The CDR3 DNA reads TGTGCCAGCAGCGTAGGTGTCCTGACAGAGAGTGCAACTAATGAAAAACTGTTTTTT. Amino acid sequence: CASSVGVLTESATNEKLFF. Looking up the rest from reference TRBV9 and TRBJ1-4 gives the full variable domain: DSGVTQTPKHLITATGQRVTLRCSPRSGDLSVYWYQQSLDQGLQFLIQYYNGEERAKGNILERFSAQQFPDLHSELNLSSLELGDSALYFCASSVGVLTESATNEKLFFGSGTQLSVL.

The CDR3 here is CASRTGLEETQYF. The CDR3 bases are TGTGCCAGCCGAACAGGGCTGGAGGAGACCCAGTACTTC. The chain recombines TRBV6-5 with TRBJ2-5, with a weak D call TRBD1 (6 bases). CDR3 length: 13 amino acids. Trimming removed 8 bases at V and 5 bases at J, with 15 bases between. In germline, CDR1 is MNHEY, CDR2 SVGAGI.

This chain's CDR3 is CASSLRTSGGTYRGTDTQYF. The CDR3 nucleotides are TGTGCCAGTAGTCTTCGGACTAGCGGGGGGACATACCGGGGCACAGATACGCAGTATTTT. The chain has TRBV19 and TRBJ2-3, with 14 bases identical to TRBD2. The germline CDR1 and CDR2 sequences are LNHDA and SQIVND (reference sequence). The CDR3 is made up of 20 amino acids. V lost 5 bases to trimming and J lost 1 base; unmatched junction nucleotides: 14.